Below, 24 T cell receptor beta chains from the same sample are listed, as sequenced in a study of patients and donors after allogeneic stem cell transplantation. TCRdb re-analysed the RT-PCR reads in MiXCR, keeping a single row per CDR3 protein. The sample comprises roughly 960,000 distinct CDR3 sequences, more than 15% of which are singletons, and 5.5% to 6.5% rests with the top ten. Sequenced material: blood, either unsorted or a sorted T cell fraction (not recorded which). Every receptor here comes from a human donor who was either an allogeneic HSCT recipient or a stem cell or donor lymphocyte infusion donor (not recorded which). It is not recorded whose cells these are; they may come from a transplant donor.

The chain joins TRBV24-1 to TRBJ1-1; 9 positions agree with TRBD1. The V and J ends lost 4 bases and 5 bases, in that order; junction bases with no gene match: 10. This CDR3 spans 16 amino acids. CDR1 is KGHDR and CDR2 is SFDVKD in the germline V gene. CDR3 bases: TGTGCCACCAGTGACTCCGGGACAGGGTTTCCGACTGAAGCTTTCTTT. Protein product: CATSDSGTGFPTEAFF.

This clonotype was seen more than once but under ten times. V gene TRBV29-1 combines with J gene TRBJ1-1, with TRBD1 matching 8 bases. V trimming: 6 bases; J trimming: 7 bases; junction bases outside the gene matches: 10. The length of the CDR3 is 13 residues. From germline, CDR1 is SQVTM and CDR2 ANQGSEA. The CDR3 nucleotides are TGCAGCGTGGCAACCCGGACAGGGAATGAAGCTTTCTTT. Protein product: CSVATRTGNEAFF.

J is TRBJ2-2 and V is TRBV11-2; D not resolved. V lost 2 bases, J lost 1 base, and 11 bases lay in between. Germline values: CDR1 SGHAT, CDR2 FQNNGV. CDR3 length equals 16 residues. The CDR3 nucleotides are TGTGCCAGCAGCTTAAGACAAGCAATGAACACCGGGGAGCTGTTTTTT. Encoded protein: CASSLRQAMNTGELFF.

V usage is TRBV12-3 or TRBV12-4 and J usage is TRBJ1-2; D is undetermined. This CDR3 is built from 12 residues. Trimming left V 7 bases short and J 8 bases short, with 14 bases between. This CDR3 is CASIQAGSGYTF. CDR3 in DNA: TGTGCCAGCATCCAGGCCGGTTCCGGCTACACCTTC.

This clonotype was found many times. This rearrangement joins TRBV12-3 or TRBV12-4 to TRBJ1-5, with D tentatively TRBD1 (5 bases). The ends were cut back, 5 bases at V and 0 bases at J, with 11 bases in the middle. The CDR3 is 15 amino acids. For the CDR3, the DNA is TGTGCCAGCAGTCCAGACAGTGATAGCAATCAGCCCCAGCATTTT. Translation gives CASSPDSDSNQPQHF.

The J gene is TRBJ2-1, the V gene TRBV11-2; no clear D gene. Germline V CDR1 and CDR2: SGHAT, FQNNGV. This CDR3 contains 15 residues. Trimming cost V 4 bases and J 4 bases, with 14 bases left between them. The CDR3 region is CASSSRYWAYNEQFF. In DNA form, the CDR3 reads TGTGCCAGCAGCTCCCGGTACTGGGCTTACAATGAGCAGTTCTTC. Full variable domain (outside the CDR3, taken from reference TRBV11-2 and TRBJ2-1): EAGVAQSPRYKIIEKRQSVAFWCNPISGHATLYWYQQILGQGPKLLIQFQNNGVVDDSQLPKDRFSAERLKGVDSTLKIQPAKLEDSAVYLCASSSRYWAYNEQFFGPGTRLTVL.

The rearrangement uses TRBV30 and TRBJ2-3; the match to TRBD2 covers 12 bases. The CDR3 has 17 amino acids. V shed 0 bases, J shed 4 bases, and the junction held 8 bases outside the gene matches. From germline, CDR1 is GTSNPN and CDR2 SVGIG (reference sequence). CDR3 sequence reads: CAWSVLRTSGISDTQYF. The DNA of the CDR3 is TGTGCCTGGAGTGTCCTGAGGACTAGCGGGATATCAGATACGCAGTATTTT.

This chain links TRBV7-9 with TRBJ1-2; D not certain. V was pared by 1 base and J by 4 bases, with 16 bases between. The CDR3 is 16 amino acids. Looked up from germline, CDR1 is SEHNR and CDR2 is FQNEAQ (reference sequence). CDR3 nucleotide sequence: TGTGCCAGCAGCTTAGGGCCCTCTCTAACTCGCTATGGCTACACCTTC. Translation gives CASSLGPSLTRYGYTF. The full variable domain, in which reference TRBV7-9 and TRBJ1-2 provide the parts outside the CDR3, is DTGVSQNPRHKITKRGQNVTFRCDPISEHNRLYWYRQTLGQGPEFLTYFQNEAQLEKSRLLSDRFSAERPKGSFSTLEIQRTEQGDSAMYLCASSLGPSLTRYGYTFGSGTRLTVV.

The gene calls are TRBV19 and TRBJ2-1, with D unclear. V gave up 0 bases and J gave up 14 bases, with 20 bases separating them. This CDR3 comprises 15 residues. Germline CDR1 reads LNHDA; CDR2 reads SQIVND (reference sequence). The CDR3 nucleotides read TGTGCCAGTAGTATAGATGGGCCCTCTGTTTCCTCGGAGTTCTTC. It codes for CASSIDGPSVSSEFF.

This clonotype was seen ten or more times. The chain recombines TRBV24-1 with TRBJ2-2; 7 bases are a match to TRBD1. The CDR3 covers 15 residues. Germline CDR1 reads KGHDR; CDR2 reads SFDVKD. V trimming: 4 bases; J trimming: 0 bases; junction bases outside the gene matches: 1. The CDR3 region has the DNA TGTGCCACCAGTGAGACAGGGACGAACACCGGGGAGCTGTTTTTT. Amino acids: CATSETGTNTGELFF.

The rearrangement joins TRBV24-1 to TRBJ2-1; no clear D. There are 11 residues in the CDR3. Between the trimmed V and J ends, which lost 1 base and 11 bases, there was a span of 5 bases. Germline CDR1 is KGHDR and CDR2 is SFDVKD. Here the CDR3 reads CATSDLLQQFF. In nucleotides, the CDR3 is TGTGCCACCAGTGATTTACTCCAGCAGTTCTTC.

The chain combines TRBV3-1 with TRBJ1-1; tentative D call: TRBD1 (6 bases). The germline gives CDR1 LGHDT, CDR2 YNNKEL (reference sequence). The CDR3 length is 15 residues. Trimming removed 3 bases from V and 0 bases from J, with 11 bases in between. CDR3 region: CASSQPTGLNTEAFF. The CDR3 region has the DNA TGTGCCAGCAGCCAGCCGACAGGTTTGAACACTGAAGCTTTCTTT.

The table lists this clonotype with a few counts. The V gene is TRBV5-1, the J gene TRBJ2-5, with 8 bases that match TRBD1. In germline, CDR1 is SGHRS, CDR2 YFSETQ. This CDR3 is built from 14 residues. The V and J ends lost 0 bases and 6 bases, in that order; junction bases with no gene match: 4. Written as DNA, the CDR3 is TGCGCCAGCAGCTTGGGCAGGGGGCAAAAGACCCAGTACTTC. It specifies CASSLGRGQKTQYF.

The rearrangement uses TRBV5-6 and TRBJ2-1; tentative D call: TRBD2 (5 bases). The ends were cut back, 4 bases at V and 0 bases at J, with 14 bases in the middle. CDR1 and CDR2 from the germline V gene are SGHDT and YYEEEE. This CDR3 contains 16 residues. CDR3 amino acids: CASSLGRPTSYNEQFF. The CDR3 bases are TGTGCCAGCAGCCTTGGGAGACCGACCTCCTACAATGAGCAGTTCTTC.

This clonotype has more than one count but fewer than ten. The J gene is TRBJ1-1, the V gene TRBV11-1, with D uncertain. The CDR3 is 14 amino acids. Per the germline V gene, CDR1 is SGHAT and CDR2 is FQDESV (reference sequence). Trimming cost V 5 bases and J 3 bases, with 13 bases left between them. The CDR3 bases are TGTGCCAGCAGCACGATGGTCCTGGACACTGAAGCTTTCTTT. It yields the protein CASSTMVLDTEAFF. The full variable domain, in which reference TRBV11-1 and TRBJ1-1 provide the parts outside the CDR3, is EAEVAQSPRYKITEKSQAVAFWCDPISGHATLYWYRQILGQGPELLVQFQDESVVDDSQLPKDRFSAERLKGVDSTLKIQPAELGDSAMYLCASSTMVLDTEAFFGQGTRLTVV.

This clonotype was seen more than once but under ten times. The V gene is TRBV5-4, the J gene TRBJ2-1; TRBD2 might be the D (6 bases). The CDR3 spans 15 residues. From germline, CDR1 is SGHNT and CDR2 YYREEE (reference sequence). Trimming took 0 bases from V and 7 from J, leaving 14 bases between them. The CDR3 sequence is CASSLGRGVFNEQFF. CDR3 in DNA: TGTGCCAGCAGCTTGGGGCGGGGAGTCTTTAATGAGCAGTTCTTC.

This rearrangement joins TRBV6-7 to TRBJ2-7; TRBD2 might be the D (6 bases). TRBV6-7 is classed as an ORF, of uncertain function. V gave up 2 bases and J gave up 6 bases, with 17 bases separating them. This CDR3 spans 15 amino acids. The DNA for the CDR3 is TGTGCCAGCAGTTACCCTGGCTCCTCGGGAGTCGAGCAGTACTTC. It is translated as CASSYPGSSGVEQYF.

This clonotype was seen more than once but under ten times. This chain connects TRBV5-1 to TRBJ2-5, with TRBD2 matching over 11 bases. V trimming: 4 bases; J trimming: 3 bases; junction bases outside the gene matches: 5. The germline gives CDR1 SGHRS, CDR2 YFSETQ. CDR3 length: 15 residues. CDR3 residues: CASSQGLAEEETQYF. As DNA, the CDR3 is TGCGCCAGCAGCCAGGGACTAGCGGAGGAAGAGACCCAGTACTTC.

This rearrangement joins TRBV4-1 to TRBJ2-2; the D is unclear. The CDR3 totals 17 residues. Trimming shortened V by 1 base and J by 0 bases, and 12 bases separated the two germline ends. CDR1 MGHRA and CDR2 YSYEKL come from the germline V gene. The CDR3 nucleotides read TGCGCCAGCAGCCAAGGTCGGTTAGCCGCGAACACCGGGGAGCTGTTTTTT. Its protein product is CASSQGRLAANTGELFF.

V gene TRBV5-1 combines with J gene TRBJ2-2, with 7 positions matching TRBD1. Germline V gene lookup returns CDR1 SGHRS and CDR2 YFSETQ. The CDR3 has 16 amino acids. The junction had 7 bases not matched to a gene; V was cut back by 5 bases and J by 0 bases. Written as DNA, the CDR3 is TGCGCCAGCAGGGCTTGGACAGGTCCGAACACCGGGGAGCTGTTTTTT. Its protein product is CASRAWTGPNTGELFF.

J is TRBJ2-3 and V is TRBV20-1; tentative D call: TRBD2 (7 bases). Germline V gene sequence: CDR1 DFQATT, CDR2 SNEGSKA (reference sequence). The CDR3 totals 16 residues. The V and J ends lost 6 bases and 5 bases respectively, with 24 bases between them. The CDR3 region is CSARGLAAPSLDTQYF. CDR3 bases: TGCAGTGCCCGGGGGCTAGCGGCCCCGAGTCTAGATACGCAGTATTTT.

The rearrangement joins TRBV2 to TRBJ2-7; no clear D gene. Germline V gene data show CDR1 as SNHLY and CDR2 as FYNNEI. V was trimmed by 3 bases and J by 0 bases, leaving 12 bases between them. The CDR3 is 15 residues long. The CDR3 spells CASSEVMISSYEQYF. CDR3 nucleotides: TGTGCCAGCAGTGAGGTGATGATCAGCTCCTACGAGCAGTACTTC.

This clonotype was seen a few times. The chain recombines TRBV27 with TRBJ2-2, with a possible D match to TRBD1 (6 bases). Germline V gene sequence: CDR1 MNHEY, CDR2 SMNVEV (reference sequence). V lost 5 bases to trimming and J lost 3 bases, with 16 bases between them. The CDR3 has 16 residues. CDR3 protein: CASSVYRVSYTGELFF. The CDR3 DNA sequence: TGTGCCAGCAGTGTCTACAGGGTGTCGTACACCGGGGAGCTGTTTTTT.

This clonotype turned up a few times. This chain connects TRBV4-2 to TRBJ2-1, with D hard to call. Germline lookup yields CDR1 LGHNA and CDR2 YNFKEQ. CDR3 length: 14 residues. V gave up 0 bases and J gave up 8 bases, with 11 bases separating them. CDR3 nucleotides: TGTGCCAGCAGCCAAGAAACCGCTAGTTATGAGCAGTTCTTC. It specifies CASSQETASYEQFF.